One TCR beta chain is described in this entry. This entry comes from a study of blood T cell repertoires in COVID-19. The V gene's germline CDR1 is GTSNPN and CDR2 SVGIG (reference sequence). The CDR3 is made up of 14 amino acids. Clones were sequenced by immunoSEQ multiplex PCR, and TCRdb holds only the in-frame ones, with some missing. The table has approximately 360,000 clones, about 89% seen once. The sample consisted of peripheral blood. V gene TRBV30 combines with J gene TRBJ2-1; 13 positions match TRBD2. The receptor comes from a man aged 35 to 55 with acute or convalescent COVID-19. The DNA of the CDR3 is TGTGCATGCAGTCGGACTAGCGGGAGTAATGAGCAGTTCTTC. The encoded protein is CACSRTSGSNEQFF.